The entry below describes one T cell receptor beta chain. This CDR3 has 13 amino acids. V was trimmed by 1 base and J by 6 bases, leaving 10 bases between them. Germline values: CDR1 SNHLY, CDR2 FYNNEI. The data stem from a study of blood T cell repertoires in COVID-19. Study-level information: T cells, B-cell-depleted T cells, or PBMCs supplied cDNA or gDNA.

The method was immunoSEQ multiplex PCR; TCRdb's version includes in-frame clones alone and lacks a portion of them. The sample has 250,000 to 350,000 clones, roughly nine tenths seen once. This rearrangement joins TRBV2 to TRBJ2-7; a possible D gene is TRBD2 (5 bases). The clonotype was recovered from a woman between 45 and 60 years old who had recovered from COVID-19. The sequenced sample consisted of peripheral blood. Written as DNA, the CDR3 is TGTGCCAGCAGTGAAGTCCGGGAAACCGAGCAGTACTTC. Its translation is CASSEVRETEQYF.